These 29 T cell receptor beta chains came from one sample sequenced in a study of radiotherapy plus CTLA-4 blockade in lung cancer. The assay was immunoSEQ multiplex PCR, and TCRdb's table has in-frame clones only and misses some. The data show tens of thousands of clones, around 86% seen once. Source: peripheral blood, taken from a patient treated with radiotherapy plus ipilimumab. The receptors shown here come from a human donor with non-small cell lung cancer who had stable disease on radiotherapy plus ipilimumab.

The genes are TRBV21-1 and TRBJ2-7; TRBD2 is taken as the D call from the table, unchecked against the DNA. TRBV21-1 is a listed pseudogene. The CDR3 spans 16 residues. CDR3 bases: TGTGCCAGCAGCAAAGATTCGAGCGGGGCAAACTACGAGCAGTACTTC. Translation gives CASSKDSSGANYEQYF.

This rearrangement joins TRBV7-8 to TRBJ2-5, with a tentative D call TRBD2 (5 bases). Germline assignment: CDR1 SGHVS and CDR2 FQNEAQ. The length of the CDR3 is 15 residues. Trimming left V 0 bases short and J 5 bases short, with 13 bases between. The CDR3 here is CASSLAAGGRETQYF. The CDR3 DNA is TGTGCCAGCAGCTTAGCGGCCGGAGGAAGGGAGACCCAGTACTTC.

The chain joins TRBV27 to TRBJ2-3, with D perhaps being TRBD1 or TRBD2 (5 bases each). Trimming shortened V by 5 bases and J by 1 base, and 16 bases separated the two germline ends. Germline V gene data show CDR1 as MNHEY and CDR2 as SMNVEV (reference sequence). This CDR3 contains 16 residues. CDR3 protein: CASSTIAWDRTDTQYF. In DNA form, the CDR3 reads TGTGCCAGCAGTACCATCGCGTGGGACCGCACAGATACGCAGTATTTT.

This clone came up a few times. This rearrangement joins TRBV28 to TRBJ2-2, with D uncertain. Trimming took 6 bases from V and 1 from J, leaving 3 bases between them. The length of the CDR3 is 12 residues. CDR1 is MDHEN and CDR2 is SYDVKM in the germline V gene. The CDR3 loop reads CASRRNTGELFF. CDR3 DNA sequence: TGTGCCAGCAGAAGGAACACCGGGGAGCTGTTTTTT.

This chain joins TRBV28 and TRBJ1-5; unclear D gene. CDR3 length: 12 residues. V was cut by 2 bases and J by 15 bases, with 14 bases left in between. From germline, CDR1 is MDHEN and CDR2 SYDVKM. The CDR3 here is CASSLGALPPHF. In nucleotides, the CDR3 is TGTGCCAGCAGTTTAGGTGCGCTACCTCCGCATTTT.

The chain couples TRBV7-8 to TRBJ2-7; D is ambiguous. The germline CDR1 and CDR2 sequences are SGHVS and FQNEAQ. The CDR3 spans 12 residues. Trimming pared 1 base from V and 6 bases from J, leaving 7 bases between. CDR3 residues: CASSLVRSEQYF. For the CDR3, the DNA is TGTGCCAGCAGCTTAGTGAGGTCCGAGCAGTACTTC.

This clone was seen once. The same CDR3 arises from other DNA sequences in this sample as well. This chain uses TRBV5-1 with TRBJ2-5; 11 bases agree with TRBD2. CDR1 is SGHRS, CDR2 YFSETQ, per germline. Trimming removed 4 bases from V and 5 bases from J; junction bases left unmatched: 7. The CDR3 contains 15 residues. The CDR3 loop is CASSRGTSGQETQYF. CDR3 DNA sequence: TGCGCCAGCAGCAGAGGGACTAGCGGTCAGGAGACCCAGTACTTC.

CDR3 residues: CASSWGRDYSYEQYF. The CDR3 region has the DNA TGTGCCAGCAGCTGGGGCCGGGACTATTCCTACGAGCAGTACTTC. This chain uses TRBV5-4 with TRBJ2-7, with 7 nucleotides matching TRBD2. V gave up 3 bases and J gave up 1 base; unmatched junction bases: 7. Germline V gives CDR1 SGHNT, CDR2 YYREEE (reference sequence). This CDR3 spans 15 amino acids.

The chain links TRBV28 to TRBJ1-4; D is perhaps TRBD1 (6 bases). This CDR3 comprises 15 residues. The V gene lost 2 bases and the J gene lost 7 bases, with 14 bases spanning the gap. The germline V gene encodes CDR1 MDHEN and CDR2 SYDVKM. The CDR3 sequence is CASSLGGADPEKLFF. Here the CDR3 DNA reads TGTGCCAGCAGTTTAGGGGGCGCGGATCCTGAAAAACTGTTTTTT.

The chain has TRBV11-2 and TRBJ1-2; D gene ambiguous. This CDR3 region has 13 residues. CDR1 is SGHAT, CDR2 FQNNGV, per germline. V was cut by 5 bases and J by 3 bases, with 10 bases left in between. The CDR3 sequence is CASSGDGYYGYTF. The DNA for the CDR3 is TGTGCCAGCAGCGGAGACGGTTACTATGGCTACACCTTC.

CDR3 in DNA: TGTGCCAGCAGCCCTCGGACCACCGTCCCCTATGGCTACACCTTC. This translates into CASSPRTTVPYGYTF. This chain connects TRBV14 to TRBJ1-2; D is undetermined. CDR3 length equals 15 residues. Germline CDR1 SGHDN, CDR2 FVKESK. The V gene lost 4 bases and the J gene lost 4 bases, with 16 bases spanning the gap.

The V call is TRBV11-2, the J call TRBJ2-3; TRBD2 aligns across 13 bases. The CDR3 is 18 amino acids. CDR1 is SGHAT and CDR2 is FQNNGV in the germline V gene. Trimming removed 6 bases from V and 2 bases from J; junction bases left unmatched: 11. CDR3: CASRLRRTSGGVTDTQYF. In nucleotides, the CDR3 is TGTGCCAGCAGGCTACGGCGGACTAGCGGGGGAGTCACAGATACGCAGTATTTT.

Only one count was recorded for this clone. The chain has TRBV10-3 and TRBJ2-1; 9 nucleotides agree with TRBD1. V dropped 5 bases and J dropped 7; count of bases not matched to a gene: 9. The germline CDR1 and CDR2 sequences are ENHRY and SYGVKD. CDR3 length equals 15 residues. The CDR3 protein is CAISNPTGGFNEQFF. Here the CDR3 DNA reads TGTGCCATCAGTAACCCCACAGGGGGCTTTAATGAGCAGTTCTTC.

The chain uses TRBV10-3 and TRBJ2-7; TRBD1 might be the D (5 bases). The length of the CDR3 is 14 residues. From germline, CDR1 is ENHRY and CDR2 SYGVKD. Trimming removed 6 bases from V and 4 bases from J, with 16 bases in between. CDR3 in DNA: TGTGCCATCAGGGGGCAGGGTGTGGGATACGAGCAGTACTTC. Translating gives CAIRGQGVGYEQYF.

The gene calls are TRBV5-1 and TRBJ2-7, with D perhaps assigned TRBD1 or TRBD2 (5 bases each). The CDR3 sequence is 14 residues long. CDR1 and CDR2 from the germline V gene are SGHRS and YFSETQ. V lost 4 bases, J lost 9 bases, and 20 bases lay in between. CDR3 region: CASSVGRRSGGQYF. CDR3 in DNA: TGCGCCAGCAGCGTGGGACGCCGTTCCGGCGGGCAGTACTTC. The entire variable domain, with the rest obtained from reference TRBV5-1 and TRBJ2-7, is as follows: KAGVTQTPRYLIKTRGQQVTLSCSPISGHRSVSWYQQTPGQGLQFLFEYFSETQRNKGNFPGRFSGRQFSNSRSEMNVSTLELGDSALYLCASSVGRRSGGQYFGPGTRLTVT.

The genes are TRBV7-8 and TRBJ2-7, with D perhaps being TRBD1 or TRBD2 (5 bases each). This CDR3 is built from 15 residues. Germline loops: CDR1 SGHVS, CDR2 FQNEAQ. V was clipped by 0 bases and J by 9 bases, with 18 bases between them. The CDR3 here is CASSLALSVGVGQYF. The CDR3 DNA follows: TGTGCCAGCAGCTTAGCCCTCTCGGTGGGGGTCGGGCAGTACTTC.

The chain uses TRBV6-1 and TRBJ2-5; the match to TRBD2 covers 12 bases. V gave up 6 bases and J gave up 4 bases; unmatched junction bases: 3. Germline V gene sequence: CDR1 MNHNS, CDR2 SASEGT. The CDR3 length is 14 residues. DNA for the CDR3: TGTGCCAGCAGACTAGCGGGAGGACGAGAGACCCAGTACTTC. This codes for CASRLAGGRETQYF.

This chain uses TRBV7-9 with TRBJ2-5; a weak D match, TRBD1 (6 bases). The CDR3 runs 15 residues. V lost 3 bases and J lost 2, with 13 bases in between. The germline V gene has CDR1 SEHNR and CDR2 FQNEAQ (reference sequence). This chain's CDR3 is CASSFDGQYQETQYF. The CDR3 coding sequence is TGTGCCAGCAGCTTCGACGGACAGTATCAAGAGACCCAGTACTTC.

The chain has TRBV5-1 and TRBJ2-2; 7 bases line up with TRBD1. With V trimmed by 0 bases and J by 5 bases, 4 bases remained unmatched. The CDR3 loop spans 15 amino acids. Looked up from germline, CDR1 is SGHRS and CDR2 is YFSETQ. CDR3 protein: CASSLGTGGTGELFF. CDR3 sequence (DNA): TGCGCCAGCAGCTTGGGGACAGGTGGGACCGGGGAGCTGTTTTTT.

This chain joins TRBV5-8 and TRBJ1-3; D ambiguous. V shed 6 bases and J shed 4 bases, with 23 bases lying between them. This CDR3 region has 17 residues. Germline V gene lookup returns CDR1 SGHTS and CDR2 YDEGEE. The CDR3 loop is CASTPKAYAGSGNTIYF. CDR3 coding DNA: TGTGCCAGCACCCCTAAGGCTTATGCGGGATCCGGAAACACCATATATTTT. The full variable domain, rest sourced from reference TRBV5-8 and TRBJ1-3, is EAGVTQSPTHLIKTRGQQATLRCSPISGHTSVYWYQQALGLGLQFLLWYDEGEERNRGNFPPRFSGRQFPNYSSELNVNALELEDSALYLCASTPKAYAGSGNTIYFGEGSWLTVV.

The genes are TRBV11-2 and TRBJ1-1, with 8 bases aligning to TRBD1. V lost 6 bases to trimming and J lost 1 base; unmatched junction nucleotides: 4. Germline assignment: CDR1 SGHAT and CDR2 FQNNGV. This CDR3 region has 14 residues. CDR3 region: CASRIQGGNTEAFF. The CDR3 DNA sequence: TGTGCCAGCAGGATACAGGGGGGGAACACTGAAGCTTTCTTT.

The rearrangement uses TRBV15 and TRBJ1-2; perhaps TRBD1 as D (5 bases). Trimming took off 0 bases at V and 4 bases at J, with 18 bases between the two ends. The CDR3 totals 17 residues. Germline CDR1 LNHNV, CDR2 YYDKDF (reference sequence). CDR3 DNA: TGTGCCACCAGCAGAGATAGGGGCCGCGGGCGGTCCTATGGCTACACCTTC. The encoded protein is CATSRDRGRGRSYGYTF. Complete variable domain (other parts from reference TRBV15 and TRBJ1-2): DAMVIQNPRYQVTQFGKPVTLSCSQTLNHNVMYWYQQKSSQAPKLLFHYYDKDFNNEADTPDNFQSRRPNTSFCFLDIRSPGLGDTAMYLCATSRDRGRGRSYGYTFGSGTRLTVV.

The gene calls are TRBV28 and TRBJ1-2, with TRBD1 identical over 10 bases. Trimming at V came to 6 bases and at J to 4 bases, leaving 2 bases not matched to a gene. Germline lookup yields CDR1 MDHEN and CDR2 SYDVKM. The CDR3 sequence is 13 residues long. This chain's CDR3 is CASRTGGPYGYTF. As DNA, the CDR3 is TGTGCCAGCAGGACAGGGGGCCCCTATGGCTACACCTTC.

The chain carries TRBV5-1 and TRBJ2-7; 7 nucleotides agree with TRBD1. J gave up 5 bases and V 4 bases, and 12 bases lay outside the gene matches. CDR3 length: 15 amino acids. Germline V gene data show CDR1 as SGHRS and CDR2 as YFSETQ. CDR3 protein: CASSLPRQGVHEQYF. CDR3 DNA: TGCGCCAGCAGCCTCCCGAGGCAGGGGGTCCACGAGCAGTACTTC.

This chain connects TRBV9 to TRBJ2-7; the D is unclear. V lost 7 bases to trimming and J lost 0 bases, with 11 bases between them. Germline values: CDR1 SGDLS, CDR2 YYNGEE. The CDR3 totals 13 residues. Here the CDR3 reads CASGQVGSYEQYF. CDR3 DNA: TGTGCCAGCGGGCAGGTCGGCTCCTACGAGCAGTACTTC.

The CDR3 reads CASSYEGNYGYTF. The DNA for the CDR3 is TGTGCCAGCAGTTACGAGGGCAACTATGGCTACACCTTC. This chain links TRBV27 with TRBJ1-2; unclear D gene. Per the germline V gene, CDR1 is MNHEY and CDR2 is SMNVEV (reference sequence). The CDR3 is 13 residues long. Trimming removed 4 bases at V and 2 bases at J, with 8 bases between.

The V and J genes are TRBV6-6 and TRBJ1-5; weak D call: TRBD1 (6 bases). Germline CDR1 reads MNHNY; CDR2 reads SVGAGI (reference sequence). The CDR3 is 14 amino acids. The V and J ends lost 9 bases and 5 bases respectively, with 17 bases between them. The CDR3, as DNA: TGTGCCAGTCAGGAGGACAGCCGAGATCAGCCCCAGCATTTT. Translating gives CASQEDSRDQPQHF.

The V gene is TRBV28, the J gene TRBJ2-5; TRBD1 matches 10 bases. After removal of 2 bases from V and 4 bases from J, the junction contained 4 bases not matched to a gene. The germline V gene encodes CDR1 MDHEN and CDR2 SYDVKM. This CDR3 has 15 residues. Written as DNA, the CDR3 is TGTGCCAGCAGTTTACCGGACAGGGGGGGAGAGACCCAGTACTTC. Translating it yields CASSLPDRGGETQYF.

A note on this clone: This likely comes from a read error, as the CDR3 has no conserved phenylalanine or tryptophan at its end. This chain uses TRBV5-3 with TRBJ2-7; 8 bases match TRBD1. TRBV5-3 is assigned to the ORF class and has an uncertain function. The ends lost 3 bases at V and 6 bases at J; junction bases unmatched: 11. The CDR3 covers 15 residues. DNA of the CDR3: TGTGCCAGAAGCTCTCCCGGGACAGGTCTAACCGAGCAGTACCTC. Amino acid sequence: CARSSPGTGLTEQYL.